This T cell receptor (beta chain) was identified during a study of response to subunit inactivated influenza vaccine. TCRdb itself ran the RT-PCR reads through MiXCR, one entry per CDR3 protein. The data show approximately 250,000 distinct CDR3 sequences, 9% to 15% seen once. Trimming removed 2 bases from V and 0 bases from J, with 11 bases in between. Germline-derived CDR1 and CDR2 are DFQATT and SNEGSKA (reference sequence). The CDR3 length is 14 residues. This clonotype has just one count. The material sequenced was non-naive T cells sorted from PBMCs, taken around 14 days before vaccination. The source is a middle-aged man who received an inactivated influenza vaccine. The V and J genes are TRBV20-1 and TRBJ2-7; D is unresolved. Here the CDR3 DNA reads TGCAGTGCTAGACCCTCAGTGGTCTCCTACGAGCAGTACTTC. Its protein is CSARPSVVSYEQYF.